This is a list of T cell receptor beta chains from one sample in a study of T cell repertoires in cytomegalovirus infection. These receptors lack a known antigen. One entry per CDR3 protein results from TCRdb running MiXCR on the reads. The data show 450,000 to 650,000 distinct CDR3 sequences, approximately 40% seen once. The sequenced sample was cultured PBMCs, obtained from culture after CMV antigen stimulation. These receptor sequences come from a human donor in good health (CMV status not recorded). Some clones in this sample may be carry-over from other donors' samples. Both conserved end residues are part of each CDR3. D genes are given only for firm matches. The size field is filled for only some rows; it gives once, few, many or a size class.

TRBV4-2	NA	few	TRBJ2-2	CASSQFSYNTGELFF	TGTGCCAGCAGCCAGTTCTCTTACAACACCGGGGAGCTGTTTTTT
TRBV10-3	NA	NA	TRBJ1-3	CAISKSGRVGNTIYF	TGTGCCATCAGCAAATCTGGACGAGTGGGAAACACCATATATTTT
TRBV20-1	NA	NA	TRBJ2-1	CSARDYSYNEQFF	TGCAGTGCTAGAGACTACAGCTACAATGAGCAGTTCTTC
TRBV12-3/TRBV12-4	NA	NA	TRBJ1-1	CASSPLRGTEAFF	TGTGCCAGCAGTCCCCTAAGGGGGACTGAAGCTTTCTTT
TRBV2	NA	NA	TRBJ2-1	CASSPRGPADNEQFF	TGTGCCAGCAGTCCCCGGGGGCCAGCGGACAATGAGCAGTTCTTC
TRBV12-3/TRBV12-4	NA	NA	TRBJ1-1	CASKGLYTEAFF	TGTGCCAGCAAGGGACTGTACACTGAAGCTTTCTTT
TRBV11-2	NA	once	TRBJ1-5	CASSLDRGKPQHF	TGTGCCAGCAGCTTAGATCGAGGGAAGCCCCAGCATTTT
TRBV20-1	NA	once	TRBJ2-5	CSASDSGETQYF	TGCAGTGCTAGTGATAGTGGTGAGACCCAGTACTTC
TRBV12-3/TRBV12-4	NA	NA	TRBJ2-1	CAITPGSSYNEQFF	TGTGCAATTACCCCTGGAAGCTCCTACAATGAGCAGTTCTTC
TRBV7-9	NA	few	TRBJ2-3	CASSPLRSGESTDTQYF	TGTGCCAGCAGCCCCCTAAGGTCGGGTGAATCCACAGATACGCAGTATTTT
TRBV12-3/TRBV12-4	TRBD2	NA	TRBJ2-7	CASSFRPRGGSEKWSGYEQYF	TGTGCCAGCAGTTTCCGGCCCCGAGGCGGGAGCGAGAAATGGTCTGGCTACGAGCAGTACTTC
TRBV20-1	TRBD2	NA	TRBJ2-3	CSAPPWRGGPDTQYF	TGCAGTGCCCCGCCGTGGCGGGGGGGCCCAGATACGCAGTATTTT
TRBV30	TRBD2	NA	TRBJ2-3	CAWSLGGNEDTQYF	TGTGCCTGGAGCTTGGGGGGGAATGAGGATACGCAGTATTTT
TRBV19	NA	few	TRBJ1-1	CASSTSQGTEAFF	TGTGCCAGTAGTACAAGCCAGGGCACTGAAGCTTTCTTT
TRBV20-1	TRBD2	NA	TRBJ2-3	CSASGTSGRGTDTQYF	TGCAGTGCTAGCGGGACTAGCGGGAGAGGGACAGATACGCAGTATTTT
TRBV6-5	NA	NA	TRBJ2-7	CASSYQGSSEQYF	TGTGCCAGCAGTTACCAAGGGTCTAGCGAGCAGTACTTC
TRBV20-1	NA	few	TRBJ1-5	CSARGQGNQPQHF	TGCAGTGCTAGGGGCCAGGGCAATCAGCCCCAGCATTTT
TRBV5-6	NA	NA	TRBJ1-2	CASSRIDSYNYGYTF	TGTGCCAGCAGCCGCATTGACAGCTACAACTATGGCTACACCTTC
TRBV7-2	NA	few	TRBJ1-4	CASSLGVADGEKLFF	TGTGCCAGCAGCTTGGGTGTGGCGGATGGGGAAAAACTGTTTTTT
TRBV20-1	TRBD2	NA	TRBJ2-1	CSAREKGAGKYNEQFF	TGCAGTGCTAGAGAGAAGGGAGCGGGGAAATACAATGAGCAGTTCTTC
TRBV6-1	TRBD1	few	TRBJ2-1	CASSESGQGYNEQFF	TGTGCCAGCAGTGAATCGGGACAGGGCTACAATGAGCAGTTCTTC
TRBV7-8	TRBD2	many	TRBJ2-1	CASSRRTSGLDKQFF	TGTGCCAGCAGCCGCCGGACTAGCGGCCTAGATAAGCAGTTCTTC
TRBV27	NA	few	TRBJ1-6	CASSVSPRSSYNSPLHF	TGTGCCAGCAGTGTATCTCCCCGGAGCTCCTATAATTCACCCCTCCACTTT
TRBV9	NA	NA	TRBJ2-5	CASSVTAGQETQYF	TGTGCCAGCAGCGTAACGGCAGGGCAAGAGACCCAGTACTTC
TRBV19	NA	once	TRBJ2-1	CASSDGGYEQFF	TGTGCCAGTAGTGATGGGGGGTATGAGCAGTTCTTC
TRBV5-4	NA	NA	TRBJ1-1	CATTRKEDVEAFF	TGTGCCACCACGAGGAAAGAGGACGTTGAAGCTTTCTTT
TRBV20-1	NA	once	TRBJ2-1	CSARGMNNEQFF	TGCAGTGCTAGAGGGATGAACAATGAGCAGTTCTTC
TRBV11-2	NA	NA	TRBJ2-5	CASSLEETGGETQYF	TGTGCCAGCAGCCTCGAGGAGACAGGCGGAGAGACCCAGTACTTC
TRBV7-2	TRBD2	few	TRBJ2-5	CASSPRLAEETQYF	TGTGCCAGCAGCCCGAGACTAGCGGAAGAGACCCAGTACTTC
TRBV6-5	NA	NA	TRBJ1-5	CASSYPTAGGRNQPQHF	TGTGCCAGCAGTTACCCAACTGCCGGGGGGCGCAATCAGCCCCAGCATTTT
TRBV6-1	NA	NA	TRBJ2-7	CASSGVVLGASYEQYF	TGTGCCAGCAGTGGGGTTGTATTGGGAGCCTCCTACGAGCAGTACTTC
TRBV7-9	NA	NA	TRBJ2-1	CASSPRPFAWSSYNEQFF	TGTGCCAGCAGCCCCCGTCCCTTCGCCTGGAGCTCCTACAATGAGCAGTTCTTC
TRBV7-8	NA	NA	TRBJ2-3	CASSSRLFIGSTQYF	TGTGCCAGCAGCTCCCGACTTTTTATAGGTAGTACGCAGTATTTT
TRBV27	NA	NA	TRBJ1-2	CASTQPGLPNYGYTF	TGTGCCAGCACCCAACCGGGACTCCCGAACTATGGCTACACCTTC
TRBV7-6	NA	NA	TRBJ1-5	CASSLDGSDSNQPQHF	TGTGCCAGCAGCTTAGATGGCAGCGATAGCAATCAGCCCCAGCATTTT
TRBV7-6	NA	NA	TRBJ2-5	CASSAFAGQETQYF	TGTGCCAGCAGCGCCTTCGCGGGGCAAGAGACCCAGTACTTC